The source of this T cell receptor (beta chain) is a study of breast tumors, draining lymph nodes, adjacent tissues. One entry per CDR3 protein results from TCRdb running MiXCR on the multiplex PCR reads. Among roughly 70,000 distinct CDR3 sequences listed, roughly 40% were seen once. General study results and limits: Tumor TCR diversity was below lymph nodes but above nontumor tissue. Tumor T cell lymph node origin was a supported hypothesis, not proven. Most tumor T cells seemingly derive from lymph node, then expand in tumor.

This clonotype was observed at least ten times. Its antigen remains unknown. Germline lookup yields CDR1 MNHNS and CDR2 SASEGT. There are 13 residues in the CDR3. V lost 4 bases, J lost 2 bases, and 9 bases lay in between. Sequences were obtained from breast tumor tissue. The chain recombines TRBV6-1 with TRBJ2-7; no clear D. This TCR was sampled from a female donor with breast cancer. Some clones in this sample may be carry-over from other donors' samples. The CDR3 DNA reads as TGTGCCAGCAGTGTCCAGGCCACCTACGAGCAGTACTTC. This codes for CASSVQATYEQYF.